These 18 T cell receptor beta chains came from one sample sequenced in a study of T cell repertoires in cytomegalovirus infection. MiXCR was run by TCRdb on the reads, yielding one entry per CDR3 protein. Here the sample spans approximately 700,000 distinct CDR3 sequences, approximately 34% being singletons. Sample: PBMCs. The origin of the receptors is a human donor in good health (CMV status not recorded). Some clones in this sample may be carry-over from other donors' samples.

V and J are TRBV27 and TRBJ2-1; D is undetermined. There are 14 residues in the CDR3. The V and J ends lost 7 bases and 4 bases respectively, with 14 bases between them. CDR1 and CDR2 (germline): MNHEY, SMNVEV (reference sequence). CDR3 in DNA: TGTGCCAGCACCCTAAGTGGGGTATACAATGAGCAGTTCTTC. It yields the protein CASTLSGVYNEQFF.

This clonotype occurred many times. The rearrangement joins TRBV7-9 to TRBJ2-7; D ambiguous. The germline CDR1 and CDR2 sequences are SEHNR and FQNEAQ (reference sequence). V shed 1 base and J shed 7 bases, with 14 bases lying between them. The CDR3 is made up of 14 amino acids. This CDR3 is CASSLGYSSREQYF. CDR3 nucleotide sequence: TGTGCCAGCAGCTTAGGTTATTCGTCTAGGGAGCAGTACTTC.

This clonotype was observed many times. The gene calls are TRBV12-3 or TRBV12-4 and TRBJ1-4; 7 bases fit TRBD1. The CDR3 extends over 15 amino acids. With 6 bases clipped from V and 9 bases from J, the junction kept 13 bases outside the gene matches. DNA of the CDR3: TGTGCCAGCAGACCCCTCCGGGACAGCACCCAAAAACTGTTTTTT. This codes for CASRPLRDSTQKLFF.

This rearrangement joins TRBV7-2 to TRBJ2-7; 10 nucleotides line up with TRBD2. This CDR3 contains 16 residues. Germline CDR1 and CDR2: SGHTA and FQGNSA. V trimming: 5 bases; J trimming: 1 base; junction bases outside the gene matches: 8. CDR3 region: CASSPSGGQQSYEQYF. The CDR3, as DNA: TGTGCCAGCAGCCCTAGCGGGGGACAGCAATCCTACGAGCAGTACTTC. The whole variable domain, remainder taken from reference TRBV7-2 and TRBJ2-7, is GAGVSQSPSNKVTEKGKDVELRCDPISGHTALYWYRQSLGQGLEFLIYFQGNSAPDKSGLPSDRFSAERTGGSVSTLTIQRTQQEDSAVYLCASSPSGGQQSYEQYFGPGTRLTVT.

The chain couples TRBV12-3 or TRBV12-4 to TRBJ1-5, with 8 bases fitting TRBD1. The trim removed 6 bases at V and 11 bases at J, leaving 15 bases unmatched. This CDR3 spans 15 amino acids. The CDR3 DNA reads as TGTGCCAGCAGCTCCCAGGGGGCCCCCTTTAAGGCCCAGCATTTT. Translating it yields CASSSQGAPFKAQHF.

This clonotype was counted between two and nine times. The V and J genes are TRBV28 and TRBJ2-3; D ambiguous. Germline lookup yields CDR1 MDHEN and CDR2 SYDVKM. The CDR3 contains 13 residues. V was pared by 7 bases and J by 1 base, with 9 bases between. DNA for the CDR3: TGTGCCAGCAATACTCTTGGCACAGATACGCAGTATTTT. This sequence encodes CASNTLGTDTQYF.

There are a few counts of this clonotype. The chain carries TRBV12-3 or TRBV12-4 and TRBJ1-2; TRBD1 matches 11 bases. J lost 6 bases, V lost 2 bases, and 5 bases had no gene match. This CDR3 has 15 amino acids. CDR3 in amino acids: CASSLIGGQGDGYTF. For the CDR3, the DNA is TGTGCCAGCAGTTTAATCGGGGGACAGGGGGATGGCTACACCTTC.

The chain uses TRBV5-4 and TRBJ2-1; D remains ambiguous. CDR1 is SGHNT and CDR2 is YYREEE in the germline V gene (reference sequence). V lost 4 bases to trimming and J lost 5 bases, with 7 bases between them. CDR3 length equals 12 residues. The CDR3 DNA sequence: TGTGCCAGCAGCGACGAAAACAATGAGCAGTTCTTC. Encoded protein: CASSDENNEQFF.

This sequence joins TRBV7-8 and TRBJ1-1; unclear D gene. V shed 4 bases and J shed 4 bases, with 10 bases lying between them. The V gene's germline CDR1 is SGHVS and CDR2 FQNEAQ. This CDR3 region has 13 residues. CDR3 region: CASSSRTRTEAFF. CDR3 nucleotides: TGTGCCAGCAGCTCTAGGACCCGCACTGAAGCTTTCTTT.

This sequence joins TRBV28 and TRBJ1-1; a weak D match, TRBD1 (6 bases). Germline CDR1 and CDR2: MDHEN and SYDVKM. This CDR3 region has 14 residues. V lost 0 bases and J 3 bases, leaving 8 bases between the germline ends. The CDR3 sequence: CASSLWSGDTEAFF. For the CDR3, the DNA is TGTGCCAGCAGTTTATGGTCAGGGGACACTGAAGCTTTCTTT.

V is TRBV6-6 and J is TRBJ1-1; D gene unclear. Germline CDR1 is MNHNY and CDR2 is SVGAGI (reference sequence). V gave up 0 bases and J gave up 8 bases, with 13 bases separating them. The CDR3 runs 14 residues. The chain's CDR3 is CASSYSRLRVEAFF. CDR3 bases: TGTGCCAGCAGTTACTCCCGGTTGAGGGTAGAAGCTTTCTTT.

The chain is built from TRBV28 and TRBJ1-1, with D unresolved. The V gene lost 2 bases and the J gene lost 2 bases, with 9 bases spanning the gap. This CDR3 spans 14 amino acids. Germline V gene data show CDR1 as MDHEN and CDR2 as SYDVKM. This chain's CDR3 is CASSLRPANTEAFF. In DNA form, the CDR3 reads TGTGCCAGCAGTTTAAGGCCGGCTAACACTGAAGCTTTCTTT.

The V gene is TRBV15, the J gene TRBJ2-6, with D possibly matching TRBD2 (5 bases). V was clipped by 0 bases and J by 3 bases, with 12 bases between them. Germline values: CDR1 LNHNV, CDR2 YYDKDF (reference sequence). CDR3 size: 17 residues. CDR3 bases: TGTGCCACCAGCAGAGATCAGGTGGGAGTTGGGGCCAACGTCCTGACTTTC. Translated: CATSRDQVGVGANVLTF.

The V call is TRBV18, the J call TRBJ2-4; D possibly matches TRBD1 or TRBD2 (5 bases each). V was clipped by 6 bases and J by 3 bases, with 21 bases between them. CDR3 length equals 17 residues. CDR1 KGHSH and CDR2 LQKENI come from the germline V gene. CDR3 protein: CASSAVGELTVKNIQYF. The CDR3 bases are TGTGCCAGCTCGGCGGTCGGGGAATTGACAGTCAAAAACATTCAGTACTTC.

J is TRBJ2-6 and V is TRBV5-1; D is unresolved. Germline lookup yields CDR1 SGHRS and CDR2 YFSETQ. The V and J ends lost 5 bases and 2 bases respectively, with 8 bases between them. The CDR3 covers 14 residues. CDR3 in amino acids: CASSVYTGANVLTF. CDR3 in DNA: TGCGCCAGCAGTGTCTACACTGGGGCCAACGTCCTGACTTTC.

This clonotype was seen a handful of times. Written as DNA, the CDR3 is TGTGCCAGCAAGATAGCTGTCCTCTCCTACGAGCAGTACTTC. The encoded protein is CASKIAVLSYEQYF. The rearrangement links TRBV2 to TRBJ2-7; D remains unclear. The length of the CDR3 is 14 residues. The ends were cut back, 7 bases at V and 0 bases at J, with 13 bases in the middle. CDR1 and CDR2 from the germline V gene are SNHLY and FYNNEI.

As regards this clonotype: This sequence may be a read error, since a much larger clone differs from it by one base. The chain joins TRBV7-9 to TRBJ1-2; TRBD1 aligns across 8 bases. The V and J ends lost 4 bases and 2 bases, in that order; junction bases with no gene match: 15. The CDR3 extends over 18 amino acids. Per the germline V gene, CDR1 is SEHNR and CDR2 is FQNEAQ (reference sequence). This CDR3 is CASSWLRDRPSPNYGYTF. The CDR3 region has the DNA TGTGCCAGCAGCTGGCTCCGGGACAGGCCTTCCCCAAACTATGGCTACACCTTC.

This clonotype was seen repeatedly, ten times or more. V usage is TRBV7-8 and J usage is TRBJ1-5, with D uncertain. V gave up 5 bases and J gave up 4 bases, with 15 bases separating them. Per the germline V gene, CDR1 is SGHVS and CDR2 is FQNEAQ. CDR3 length: 15 residues. CDR3 residues: CASSPSQRLNQPQHF. The CDR3 region has the DNA TGTGCCAGCAGCCCTAGTCAGAGATTGAATCAGCCCCAGCATTTT.